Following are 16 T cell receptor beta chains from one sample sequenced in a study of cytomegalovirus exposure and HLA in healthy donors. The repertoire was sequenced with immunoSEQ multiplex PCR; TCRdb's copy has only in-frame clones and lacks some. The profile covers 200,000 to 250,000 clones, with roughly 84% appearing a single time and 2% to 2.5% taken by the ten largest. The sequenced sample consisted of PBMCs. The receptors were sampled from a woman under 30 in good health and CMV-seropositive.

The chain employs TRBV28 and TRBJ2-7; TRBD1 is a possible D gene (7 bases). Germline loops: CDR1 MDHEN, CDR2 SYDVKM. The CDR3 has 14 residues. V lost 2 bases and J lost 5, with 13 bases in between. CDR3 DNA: TGTGCCAGCAGTTTAGGAGGGGGCCGGAACGAGCAGTACTTC. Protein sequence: CASSLGGGRNEQYF.

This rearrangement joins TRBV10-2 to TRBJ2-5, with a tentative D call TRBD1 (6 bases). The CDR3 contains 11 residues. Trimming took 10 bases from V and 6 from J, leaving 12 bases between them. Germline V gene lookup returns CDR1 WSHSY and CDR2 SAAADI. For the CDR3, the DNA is TGCGCCACCGTGGGGGCCCAGACCCAGTACTTC. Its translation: CATVGAQTQYF.

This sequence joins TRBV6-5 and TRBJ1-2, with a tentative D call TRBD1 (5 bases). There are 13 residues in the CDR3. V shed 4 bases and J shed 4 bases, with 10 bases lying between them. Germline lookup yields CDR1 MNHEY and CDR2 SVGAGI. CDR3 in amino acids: CASSFRTGYGYTF. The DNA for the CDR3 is TGTGCCAGCAGTTTCAGAACAGGCTATGGCTACACCTTC.

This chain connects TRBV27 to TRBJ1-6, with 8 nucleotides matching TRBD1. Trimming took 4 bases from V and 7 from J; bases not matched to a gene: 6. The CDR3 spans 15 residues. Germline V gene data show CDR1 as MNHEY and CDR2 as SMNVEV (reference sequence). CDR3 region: CASSSTSGGNSPLHF. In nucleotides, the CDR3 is TGTGCCAGCAGTTCGACCTCAGGGGGCAATTCACCCCTCCACTTT.

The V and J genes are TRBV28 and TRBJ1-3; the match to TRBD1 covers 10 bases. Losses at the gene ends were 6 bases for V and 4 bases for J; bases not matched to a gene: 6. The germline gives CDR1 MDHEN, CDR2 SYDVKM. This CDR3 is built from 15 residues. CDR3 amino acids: CASRWDRGFGNTIYF. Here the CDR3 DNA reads TGTGCCAGCAGGTGGGACAGGGGATTCGGAAACACCATATATTTT. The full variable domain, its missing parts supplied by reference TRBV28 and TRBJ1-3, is DVKVTQSSRYLVKRTGEKVFLECVQDMDHENMFWYRQDPGLGLRLIYFSYDVKMKEKGDIPEGYSVSREKKERFSLILESASTNQTSMYLCASRWDRGFGNTIYFGEGSWLTVV.

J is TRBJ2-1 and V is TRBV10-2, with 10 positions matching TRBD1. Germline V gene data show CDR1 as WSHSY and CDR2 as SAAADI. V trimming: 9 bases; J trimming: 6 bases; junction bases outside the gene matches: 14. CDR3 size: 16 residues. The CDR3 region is CASTLRGQGSFNEQFF. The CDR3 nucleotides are TGCGCCAGTACGCTCCGGGGACAGGGGAGCTTCAATGAGCAGTTCTTC.

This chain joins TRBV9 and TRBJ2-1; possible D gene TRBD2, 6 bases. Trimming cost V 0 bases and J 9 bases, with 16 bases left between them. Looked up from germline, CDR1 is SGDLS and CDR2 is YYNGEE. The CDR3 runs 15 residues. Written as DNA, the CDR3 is TGTGCCAGCAGCGTAGTAAAGGGAGGCTTGGGTGAGCAGTTCTTC. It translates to CASSVVKGGLGEQFF.

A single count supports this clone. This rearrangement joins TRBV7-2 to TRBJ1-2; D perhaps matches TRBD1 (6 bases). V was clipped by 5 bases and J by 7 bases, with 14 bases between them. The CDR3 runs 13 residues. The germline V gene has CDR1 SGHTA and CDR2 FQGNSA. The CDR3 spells CASSPAGAFGYTF. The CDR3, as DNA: TGTGCCAGCAGCCCTGCAGGGGCGTTTGGCTACACCTTC.

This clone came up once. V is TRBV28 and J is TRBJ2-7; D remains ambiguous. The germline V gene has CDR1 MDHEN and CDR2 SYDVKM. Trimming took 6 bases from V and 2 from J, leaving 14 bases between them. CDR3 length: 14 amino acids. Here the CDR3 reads CASSSVPGPYEQYF. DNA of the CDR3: TGTGCCAGCAGCTCTGTTCCAGGCCCCTACGAGCAGTACTTC.

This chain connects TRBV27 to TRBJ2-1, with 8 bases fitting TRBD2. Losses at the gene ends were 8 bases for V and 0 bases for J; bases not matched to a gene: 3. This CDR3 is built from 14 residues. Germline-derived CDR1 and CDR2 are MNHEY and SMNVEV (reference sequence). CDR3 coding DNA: TGTGCCAGCCGAACTAGCGGCTCCTACAATGAGCAGTTCTTC. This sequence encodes CASRTSGSYNEQFF.

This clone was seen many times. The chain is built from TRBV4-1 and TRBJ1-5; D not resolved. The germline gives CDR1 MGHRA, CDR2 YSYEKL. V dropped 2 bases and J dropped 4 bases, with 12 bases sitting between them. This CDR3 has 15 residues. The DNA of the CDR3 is TGCGCCAGCAGCCAAACGAATCAGCGAAATCAGCCCCAGCATTTT. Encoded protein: CASSQTNQRNQPQHF.

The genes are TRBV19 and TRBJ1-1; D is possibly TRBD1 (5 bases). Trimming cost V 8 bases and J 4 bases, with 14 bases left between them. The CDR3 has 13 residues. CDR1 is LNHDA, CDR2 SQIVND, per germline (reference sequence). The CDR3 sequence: CASRGEYVTEAFF. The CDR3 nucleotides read TGTGCCAGTCGGGGGGAGTATGTCACTGAAGCTTTCTTT.

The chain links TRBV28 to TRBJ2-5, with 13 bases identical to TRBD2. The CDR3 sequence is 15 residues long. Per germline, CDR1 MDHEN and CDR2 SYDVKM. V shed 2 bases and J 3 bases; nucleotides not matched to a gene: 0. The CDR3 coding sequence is TGTGCCAGCAGTTTAGGGACTAGCGGGAAAGAGACCCAGTACTTC. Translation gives CASSLGTSGKETQYF.

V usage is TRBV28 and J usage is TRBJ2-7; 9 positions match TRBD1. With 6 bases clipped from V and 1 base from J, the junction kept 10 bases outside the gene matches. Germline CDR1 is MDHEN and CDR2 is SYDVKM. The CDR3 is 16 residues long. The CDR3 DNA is TGTGCCAGCAGCTCCCCGGGACAGGGTCTATCCTACGAGCAGTACTTC. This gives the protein CASSSPGQGLSYEQYF.

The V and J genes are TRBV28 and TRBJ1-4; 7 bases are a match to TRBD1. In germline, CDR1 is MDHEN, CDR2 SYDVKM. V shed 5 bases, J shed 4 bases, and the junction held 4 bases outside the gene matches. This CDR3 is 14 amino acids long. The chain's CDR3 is CASSPRDSNEKLFF. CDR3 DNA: TGTGCCAGCAGTCCCCGGGACAGTAATGAAAAACTGTTTTTT.

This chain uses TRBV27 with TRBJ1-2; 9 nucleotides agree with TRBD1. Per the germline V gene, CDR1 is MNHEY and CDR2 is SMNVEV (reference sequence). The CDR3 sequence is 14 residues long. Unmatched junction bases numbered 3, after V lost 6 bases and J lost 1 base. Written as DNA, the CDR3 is TGTGCCAGCAGAACGACAGGGGGTAACTATGGCTACACCTTC. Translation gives CASRTTGGNYGYTF.